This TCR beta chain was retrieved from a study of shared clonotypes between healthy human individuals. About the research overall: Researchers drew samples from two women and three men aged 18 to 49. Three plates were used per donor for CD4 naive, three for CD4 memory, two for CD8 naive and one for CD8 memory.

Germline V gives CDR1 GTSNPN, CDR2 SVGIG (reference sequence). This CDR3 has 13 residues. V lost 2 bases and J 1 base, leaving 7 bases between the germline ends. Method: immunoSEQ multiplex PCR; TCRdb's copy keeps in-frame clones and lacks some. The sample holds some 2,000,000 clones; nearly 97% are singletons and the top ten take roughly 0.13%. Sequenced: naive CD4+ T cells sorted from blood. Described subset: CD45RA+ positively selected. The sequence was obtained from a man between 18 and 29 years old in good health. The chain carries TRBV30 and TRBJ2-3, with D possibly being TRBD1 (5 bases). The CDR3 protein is CAWSIGGTDTQYF. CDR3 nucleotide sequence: TGTGCCTGGAGTATAGGGGGCACAGATACGCAGTATTTT.